Listed below are T cell receptor beta chains from one sample, sequenced in a study of blood T cell repertoires in COVID-19. Sequencing used immunoSEQ multiplex PCR; TCRdb keeps in-frame clones, though not all of them. Of around 140,000 clones listed, about 88% are singletons. The sample consisted of peripheral blood. The origin of the receptors is a human donor with COVID-19, enrolled during active disease. The donor label of this sample is uncertain. CDR3s include the opening cysteine and the closing phenylalanine or tryptophan. Fields, in order: clone size, V gene, CDR3 length, J gene, D gene, CDR3 protein, CDR3 DNA. D genes are given only for firm matches. The size entry is marked missing in some rows and otherwise reads once, few, many or a size class.

>NA|TRBV18|16|TRBJ1-4|TRBD1
CASSPGAGGLNEKLFF
TGTGCCAGCTCACCAGGTGCAGGGGGCCTTAATGAAAAACTGTTTTTT
>once|TRBV5-1|15|TRBJ2-5|TRBD1
CASIKTGDYSETQYF
TGCGCCAGCATTAAGACAGGGGATTATTCAGAGACCCAGTACTTC
>once|TRBV19|14|TRBJ2-1|NA
CASSKLTGSNEQFF
TGTGCCAGTAGTAAGCTCACAGGGAGCAATGAGCAGTTCTTC
>NA|TRBV19|11|TRBJ2-1|NA
CASRTGNEQFF
TGTGCCAGCCGGACGGGGAATGAGCAGTTCTTC
>NA|TRBV24-1|14|TRBJ1-2|TRBD1
CATSEQDRAHGYTF
TGTGCCACCAGTGAACAAGACAGGGCGCATGGCTACACCTTC
>NA|TRBV5-1|15|TRBJ1-2|TRBD1
CASSEVTGFSYGYTF
TGCGCCAGCAGCGAGGTGACAGGGTTTAGCTATGGCTACACCTTC
>NA|TRBV6-1|16|TRBJ1-5|NA
CASSVQPRRGNQPQHF
TGTGCCAGCAGTGTCCAACCGCGTAGGGGTAATCAGCCCCAGCATTTT
>NA|TRBV10-3|13|TRBJ1-4|NA
CATAPGVREKLFF
TGTGCCACCGCCCCCGGGGTACGAGAAAAACTGTTTTTT
>NA|TRBV5-1|16|TRBJ2-1|TRBD2
CASSFTSGSSYNEQFF
TGCGCCAGCAGCTTTACTAGCGGTAGCTCCTACAATGAGCAGTTCTTC
>NA|TRBV19|14|TRBJ2-1|NA
CASSKGGRYNEQFF
TGTGCCAGTAGTAAAGGAGGACGGTACAATGAGCAGTTCTTC
>NA|TRBV6-2/TRBV6-3|18|TRBJ2-5|TRBD2
CASSYSEVERGVTETQYF
TGTGCCAGCAGTTACTCGGAGGTTGAGCGGGGGGTTACGGAGACCCAGTACTTC
>NA|TRBV11-2|15|TRBJ1-6|TRBD1
CASSPSGTGMSPLHF
TGTGCCAGCAGCCCGTCCGGGACAGGGATGTCACCCCTCCACTTT
>NA|TRBV4-1|16|TRBJ1-2|TRBD1
CASSQDWGQGAMGYTF
TGCGCCAGCAGCCAAGATTGGGGACAGGGGGCGATGGGCTACACCTTC